This TCR beta chain was captured in a study of blood T cells in healthy people across ages. Peripheral blood samples of 9 to 10 milliliters were drawn from each donor. Findings of the study overall: Because sorting was not performed, PBMCs prevented conclusive naive versus antigen-experienced comparison. The study regarded diversity estimates from one million T cells as underestimates. Diversity of TCR beta per million T cells declined in a roughly linear way with age.

This clonotype was counted between two and nine times. Its target is not known. CDR1 and CDR2 from the germline V gene are MNHEY and SVGAGI. Trimming shortened V by 6 bases and J by 1 base, and 15 bases separated the two germline ends. This CDR3 is 15 amino acids long. Next came a second PCR, run for about 7 to 12 cycles, which used a sample-barcoded 5' primer along with a J-beta primer mix. TCRdb fed the 5' RACE reads into MiXCR, producing one record per CDR3 protein. The table records 1.5 million to 2 million distinct CDR3 sequences, under 30% of them present only once. The gene calls are TRBV6-5 and TRBJ1-1; D is possibly TRBD1 (5 bases). Specimen: blood. The origin of this receptor is a woman in her twenties or thirties in good health. The CDR3 reads CASSSQDNWNTEAFF. The CDR3 region has the DNA TGTGCCAGCAGCTCGCAGGACAACTGGAACACTGAAGCTTTCTTT.